The rows below give T cell receptor beta chains drawn from one sample of a study of cytotoxic CD8 clonotypes in ibrutinib-treated CLL. The method was immunoSEQ multiplex PCR; TCRdb's version includes in-frame clones alone and lacks a portion of them. The sample holds more than 200,000 clones, 70% to 75% seen once. Sequences were derived from PBMCs, sampled after 12 months of ibrutinib treatment. The receptor set was obtained from a human donor with chronic lymphocytic leukemia. The CDR3 runs from the conserved cysteine through the conserved F or W. Each record gives: D gene, clone size, J gene, V gene, CDR3 DNA, CDR3 protein. D genes are given only for firm matches. A row's size may be missing; if present it is once, few, many or a size class.

>TRBD1|-|TRBJ1-3|TRBV9
TGTGCCAGCAGCGTGGACAGGGCAACGTCTGGAAACACCATATATTTT
CASSVDRATSGNTIYF
>-|-|TRBJ2-7|TRBV5-8
TGTGCCAGCAGCCCCGTCTACGAGCAGTACTTC
CASSPVYEQYF
>-|-|TRBJ2-7|TRBV5-1
TGCGCCAGCAGCCCCGCCCCGGACACTTCCTACGAGCAGTACTTC
CASSPAPDTSYEQYF
>-|few|TRBJ2-1|TRBV11-2
TGTGCCAGCAGCCTGCAGACTAGTAGTGAGCAGTTCTTC
CASSLQTSSEQFF
>-|few|TRBJ2-3|TRBV4-3
TGCGCCAGCAGCCATGACTCGAGCCGCACAGATACGCAGTATTTT
CASSHDSSRTDTQYF
>-|-|TRBJ2-5|TRBV9
TGTGCCAGCAGCGTTTCCCCCCGGCAGGCAGAGACCCAGTACTTC
CASSVSPRQAETQYF
>TRBD1|-|TRBJ2-7|TRBV11-2
TGTGCCAGCAGCTTAGAGGTGGACAGGAACTCCTACGAGCAGTACTTC
CASSLEVDRNSYEQYF
>TRBD1|-|TRBJ2-5|TRBV7-2
TGTGCCAGCAGCCGGACAGGGGGCCCAGAGACCCAGTACTTC
CASSRTGGPETQYF
>TRBD2|-|TRBJ2-7|TRBV10-3
TGTGCCATGTCTAGCGGGGGTACCTACGAGCAGTACTTC
CAMSSGGTYEQYF
>-|-|TRBJ2-7|TRBV15
TGTGCCACCAGCAGAGATCTAGGAGCGTACGAGCAGTACTTC
CATSRDLGAYEQYF
>-|-|TRBJ2-3|TRBV6-6
TGTGCCAGCAGTTCAGTTGAGAATACGCAGTATTTT
CASSSVENTQYF
>-|-|TRBJ2-3|TRBV18
TGTGCCAGCTCACCGGGGGTGGAAGATACGCAGTATTTT
CASSPGVEDTQYF
>-|few|TRBJ1-2|TRBV30
TGTGCCTGGAGTCTAGAGAGGGGCTATGGCTACACCTTC
CAWSLERGYGYTF
>TRBD1|-|TRBJ1-2|TRBV19
TGTGCCAGTAGTGACCCCGGGACAGGGGGCTTTCGCTACACCTTC
CASSDPGTGGFRYTF
>-|-|TRBJ2-1|TRBV11-2
TGTGCCAGCAGCTTCGGAGTAGCGTCCTCGAATGAGCAGTTCTTC
CASSFGVASSNEQFF
>-|-|TRBJ2-5|TRBV27
TGTGCCAGCAGGCGGAGGGGGGAGACCCAGTACTTC
CASRRRGETQYF
>-|-|TRBJ2-3|TRBV7-3
TGTGCCAGCAGCTCCGACGGGACCCCAGATACGCAGTATTTT
CASSSDGTPDTQYF
>TRBD2|-|TRBJ2-7|TRBV2
TGTGCCAGCAGCCAAATGGGGGGGGCCTACGAGCAGTACTTC
CASSQMGGAYEQYF
>-|-|TRBJ2-2|TRBV4-3
TGCGCTCCCGCTGGAGGAGTCGGGGAGCTGTTTTTT
CAPAGGVGELFF
>-|-|TRBJ2-3|TRBV5-1
TGCGCCAGCAGCTTGGGGAGTGGAGATACGCAGTATTTT
CASSLGSGDTQYF
>-|-|TRBJ2-5|TRBV11-2
TGTGCCAGCAGATCCCCTAGTTCGTGGCTGGAGACCCAGTACTTC
CASRSPSSWLETQYF
>-|once|TRBJ1-5|TRBV9
TGTGCCAGCAGCGTAGAATATCGGGGGCCCCAGCATTTT
CASSVEYRGPQHF
>TRBD1|-|TRBJ2-7|TRBV7-3
TGTGCCAGCAGCCTAACCGGACAGGGTCTTTACTTC
CASSLTGQGLYF
>-|-|TRBJ1-2|TRBV19
TGTGCCAGTAGTGAGTCAGCCTATGGCTACACCTTC
CASSESAYGYTF
>-|-|TRBJ1-5|TRBV28
TGTGCCAGCAGTTTATGGGGGGCCCAGCATTTT
CASSLWGAQHF
>TRBD1|once|TRBJ1-1|TRBV5-1
TGCGCCAGCAGCTTGATGTCTGGGACAGGGTTGAACACTGAAGCTTTCTTT
CASSLMSGTGLNTEAFF
>-|-|TRBJ1-6|TRBV9
TGTGCCAGCAGCGTAGCTCCGGACGGAGCTAATTCACCCCTCCACTTT
CASSVAPDGANSPLHF
>TRBD1|-|TRBJ1-1|TRBV7-8
TGTGCCAGCAGCCGAGGGGGCCTCTTAATGAACACTGAAGCTTTCTTT
CASSRGGLLMNTEAFF
>-|-|TRBJ1-2|TRBV5-4
TGTGCCAGCAGCTTGGTGGGGAGGGGAGGCTACACCTTC
CASSLVGRGGYTF
>-|-|TRBJ1-2|TRBV2
TGTGCCAGCAGTGCGCCGGGCAGGGCCTATGGCTACACCTTC
CASSAPGRAYGYTF
>-|-|TRBJ2-7|TRBV30
TGTGCCTGGAGTGAGCCGGGTTCCTACGAGCAGTACTTC
CAWSEPGSYEQYF
>-|few|TRBJ1-3|TRBV5-1
TGCGCCAGCAGCCCGCGAGGTGCTGGAAACACCATATATTTT
CASSPRGAGNTIYF
>-|few|TRBJ1-5|TRBV30
TGTGCCTGGAGTGTTAGAGGAACTCAGCCCCAGCATTTT
CAWSVRGTQPQHF
>TRBD1|few|TRBJ2-2|TRBV6-6
TGTGCCAGCAACCGACAGGGGAACACCGGGGAGCTGTTTTTT
CASNRQGNTGELFF
>-|-|TRBJ2-1|TRBV30
TGTGCCTGGAGTGTAGGCCTAGCGCATGAGCAGTTCTTC
CAWSVGLAHEQFF
>-|-|TRBJ1-4|TRBV30
TGTGCCTGGAGTGTACTACGTCAATTCGGGCGGCGGACAACTAATGAAAAACTGTTTTTT
CAWSVLRQFGRRTTNEKLFF
>TRBD1|-|TRBJ1-1|TRBV5-1
TGCGCCAGCAGCGACAGACAGGGAGGCACTGAAGCTTTCTTT
CASSDRQGGTEAFF
>-|few|TRBJ1-1|TRBV6-6
TGTGCCAGCAGTTTAGGACGGGAGAACACTGAAGCTTTCTTT
CASSLGRENTEAFF
>-|-|TRBJ1-1|TRBV27
TGTGCCAGCAGCCCACAGGGAAGGGTGAACACTGAAGCTTTCTTT
CASSPQGRVNTEAFF
>-|-|TRBJ1-3|TRBV30
TGTGCCTGGAGTAAAGGCGTAGGTGCTATTTTGGGAAACACCATATATTTT
CAWSKGVGAILGNTIYF
>-|once|TRBJ2-3|TRBV7-9
TGTGCCAGCAGCTTAGCAGGACGCGATACGCAGTATTTT
CASSLAGRDTQYF
>-|-|TRBJ1-5|TRBV28
TGTGCCAGCACCGAAAGGGGTGGCAATCAGCCCCAGCATTTT
CASTERGGNQPQHF
>TRBD1|-|TRBJ1-4|TRBV9
TGTGCCAGCAGCGTAGCCCCGGGACAGGGGGAAAAACTGTTTTTT
CASSVAPGQGEKLFF
>-|-|TRBJ2-7|TRBV30
TGTGCCTGGAGCAAGGGGTACGAGCAGTACTTC
CAWSKGYEQYF
>-|-|TRBJ2-7|TRBV9
TGTGCCAGCAAACGGGCAGCCTACGAGCAGTACTTC
CASKRAAYEQYF
>TRBD1|-|TRBJ2-4|TRBV11-2
TGTGCCAGCAAAGACAGGGATTCCACATTAGCCAAAAACATTCAGTACTTC
CASKDRDSTLAKNIQYF
>-|-|TRBJ1-5|TRBV29-1
TGCAGCGTTTTAGTTGGGGGTAGCAATCAGCCCCAGCATTTT
CSVLVGGSNQPQHF
>TRBD2|-|TRBJ2-1|TRBV18
TGTGCCAGCTCACCTAGCGGGAGCCTCCACAATGAGCAGTTCTTC
CASSPSGSLHNEQFF
>-|-|TRBJ1-1|TRBV9
TGTGCCAGCAGCGTAGTACAGAACACTGAAGCTTTCTTT
CASSVVQNTEAFF
>TRBD1|-|TRBJ2-7|TRBV18
TGTGCCAGCTCACCGCAGGACAGGGGCTGGTACGAGCAGTACTTC
CASSPQDRGWYEQYF
>TRBD1|-|TRBJ1-5|TRBV9
TGTGCCAGCAGCAACGGACAGGGGCATCAGCCCCAGCATTTT
CASSNGQGHQPQHF
>-|once|TRBJ1-1|TRBV7-2
TGTGCCAGCAGGACCGGGGGCGCAGGGAACACTGAAGCTTTCTTT
CASRTGGAGNTEAFF
>-|once|TRBJ1-2|TRBV7-3
TGTGCCAGCAGCTTAACTCAGATCGGCTATGGCTACACCTTC
CASSLTQIGYGYTF
>TRBD1|-|TRBJ2-7|TRBV7-6
TGTGCCAGCAGCCGCACTTCAGGGGGCGAGCAGTACTTC
CASSRTSGGEQYF
>-|-|TRBJ2-7|TRBV14
TGTGCCAGCAGCCAAGTATTTGGCGACTCCTACGAGCAGTACTTC
CASSQVFGDSYEQYF
>-|-|TRBJ2-7|TRBV19
TGTGCCAGTAGTATATCACTCCTTGACGAGCAGTACTTC
CASSISLLDEQYF
>-|-|TRBJ2-7|TRBV7-2
TGTGCCAGCAGCCCCCGTTGGGGTGAGAAAGAGCAGTACTTC
CASSPRWGEKEQYF
>-|once|TRBJ2-5|TRBV15
TGTGCCACCAGCAGAGATCCCCGTAAAGAGACCCAGTACTTC
CATSRDPRKETQYF
>TRBD2|-|TRBJ2-2|TRBV5-1
TGCGCCAGCAGCTTGGTGCCTAGCGGGGCAAACACCGGGGAGCTGTTTTTT
CASSLVPSGANTGELFF
>TRBD1|-|TRBJ1-1|TRBV4-2
TGTGCCAGCAGCCGACAGGGACAGACAAACACTGAAGCTTTCTTT
CASSRQGQTNTEAFF